The T cell receptor beta chain described here comes from a study of regulatory T cells in long-lasting Graves disease. Study in general: Over 5 years on antithyroid drugs plus positive TSH receptor antibodies marked Graves' disease as persistent.

Combining iRepertoire HTBI primers with Arm-PCR of CDR3 regions, the authors built TCR beta libraries. TCRdb reanalysed the multiplex PCR reads using MiXCR and keeps one entry per CDR3 protein. The sample lists about half a million distinct CDR3 sequences, about 20% occurring once. General observations from the study: Favored usage of TRBV28, TRBJ1-2 and TRBJ2-5 was recorded in persistent disease.

J was trimmed by 2 bases and V by 5 bases; bases with no gene match: 4. Germline V gene sequence: CDR1 MDHEN, CDR2 SYDVKM. The CDR3 runs to 15 residues. Documented time point: persistent/refractory GD, antithyroid drugs over 5 years with positive TRAb. PBMC RNA was the source of the TCR library. Only a few counts were recorded for this clonotype. What it recognizes is unknown. Sequenced material: peripheral blood mononuclear cells (PBMCs), taken when the disease was refractory, from a patient treated with antithyroid drugs. This receptor was identified in a female donor with Graves disease. The chain carries TRBV28 and TRBJ2-3; TRBD2 matches at 10 bases. The CDR3 bases are TGTGCCAGCAGTCTTGGACTAGCGGACACAGATACGCAGTATTTT. This translates into CASSLGLADTDTQYF.